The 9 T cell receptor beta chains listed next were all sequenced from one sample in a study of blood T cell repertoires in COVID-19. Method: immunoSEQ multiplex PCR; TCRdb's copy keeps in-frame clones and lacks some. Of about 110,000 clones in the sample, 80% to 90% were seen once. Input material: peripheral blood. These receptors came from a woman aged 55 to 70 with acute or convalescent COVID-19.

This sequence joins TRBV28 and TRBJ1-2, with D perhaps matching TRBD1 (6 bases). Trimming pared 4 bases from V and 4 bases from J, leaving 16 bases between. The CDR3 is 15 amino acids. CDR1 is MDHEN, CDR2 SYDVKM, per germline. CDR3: CASSSGQNLIYGYTF. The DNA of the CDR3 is TGTGCCAGCAGTTCCGGACAGAATCTCATCTATGGCTACACCTTC.

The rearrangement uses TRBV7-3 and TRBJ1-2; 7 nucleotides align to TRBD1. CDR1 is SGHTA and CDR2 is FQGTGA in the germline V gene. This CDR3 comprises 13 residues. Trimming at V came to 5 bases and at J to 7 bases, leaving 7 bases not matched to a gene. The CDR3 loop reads CASSPSGGSGYTF. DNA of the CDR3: TGTGCCAGCAGCCCCTCAGGGGGAAGTGGCTACACCTTC. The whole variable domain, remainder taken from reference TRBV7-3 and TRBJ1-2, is GAGVSQTPSNKVTEKGKYVELRCDPISGHTALYWYRQSLGQGPEFLIYFQGTGAADDSGLPNDRFFAVRPEGSVSTLKIQRTERGDSAVYLCASSPSGGSGYTFGSGTRLTVV.

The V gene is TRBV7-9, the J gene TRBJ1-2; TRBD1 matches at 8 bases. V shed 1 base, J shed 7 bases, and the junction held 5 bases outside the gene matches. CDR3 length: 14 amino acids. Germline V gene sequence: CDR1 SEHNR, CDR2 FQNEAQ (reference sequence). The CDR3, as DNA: TGTGCCAGCAGCTTAGGGACAGGGCTCGCTGGCTACACCTTC. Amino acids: CASSLGTGLAGYTF.

This CDR3 is CASVSGSSGNTIYF. DNA of the CDR3: TGTGCCAGTGTGTCCGGGAGCTCTGGAAACACCATATATTTT. V and J are TRBV6-5 and TRBJ1-3, with no clear D. V gave up 9 bases and J gave up 0 bases, with 12 bases separating them. Germline-derived CDR1 and CDR2 are MNHEY and SVGAGI. CDR3 length: 14 amino acids.

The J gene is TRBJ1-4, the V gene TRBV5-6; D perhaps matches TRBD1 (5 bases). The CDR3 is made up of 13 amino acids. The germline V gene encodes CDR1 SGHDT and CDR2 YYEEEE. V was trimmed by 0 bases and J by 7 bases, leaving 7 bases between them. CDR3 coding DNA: TGTGCCAGCAGCTTGGGTAGGGGTGAAAAACTGTTTTTT. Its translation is CASSLGRGEKLFF.

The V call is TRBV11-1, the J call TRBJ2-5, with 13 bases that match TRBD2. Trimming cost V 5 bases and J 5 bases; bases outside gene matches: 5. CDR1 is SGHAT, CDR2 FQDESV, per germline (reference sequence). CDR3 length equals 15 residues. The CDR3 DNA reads TGTGCCAGCAGCCACCGGACTAGCGGGGGCGAGACCCAGTACTTC. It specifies CASSHRTSGGETQYF.

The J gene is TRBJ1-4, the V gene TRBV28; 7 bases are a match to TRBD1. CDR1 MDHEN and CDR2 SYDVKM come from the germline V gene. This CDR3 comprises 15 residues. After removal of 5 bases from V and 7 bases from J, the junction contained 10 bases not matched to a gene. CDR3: CASSPRQGGSEKLFF. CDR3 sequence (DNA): TGTGCCAGCAGTCCTCGACAGGGCGGAAGTGAAAAACTGTTTTTT.

CDR3 nucleotide sequence: TGTGCCAGCAGCCACGACACCGGTGGCTACACCTTC. As protein: CASSHDTGGYTF. This chain connects TRBV7-9 to TRBJ1-2, with D uncertain. CDR3 length: 12 residues. CDR1 is SEHNR, CDR2 FQNEAQ, per germline (reference sequence). V lost 5 bases to trimming and J lost 7 bases, with 11 bases between them.

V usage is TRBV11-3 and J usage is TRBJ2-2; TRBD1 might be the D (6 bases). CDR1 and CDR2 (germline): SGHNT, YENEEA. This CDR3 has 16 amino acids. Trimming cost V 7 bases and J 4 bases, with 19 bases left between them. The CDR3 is CASTTTGTPLTGELFF. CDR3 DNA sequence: TGTGCCAGCACCACTACCGGGACACCTCTCACCGGGGAGCTGTTTTTT.